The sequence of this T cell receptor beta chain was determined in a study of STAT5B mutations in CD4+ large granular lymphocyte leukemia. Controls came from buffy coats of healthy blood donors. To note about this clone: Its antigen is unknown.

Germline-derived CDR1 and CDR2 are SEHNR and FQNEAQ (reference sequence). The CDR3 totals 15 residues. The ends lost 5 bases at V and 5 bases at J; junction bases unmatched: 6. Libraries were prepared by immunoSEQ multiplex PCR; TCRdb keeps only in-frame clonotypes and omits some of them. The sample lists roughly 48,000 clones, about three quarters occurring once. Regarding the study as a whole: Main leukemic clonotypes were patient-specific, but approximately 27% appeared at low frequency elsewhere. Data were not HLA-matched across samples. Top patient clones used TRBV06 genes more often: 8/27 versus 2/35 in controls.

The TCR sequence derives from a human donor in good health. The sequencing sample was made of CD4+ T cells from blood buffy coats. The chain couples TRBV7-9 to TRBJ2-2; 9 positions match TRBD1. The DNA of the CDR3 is TGTGCCAGCAGCCCTCGGGACAGGGTTACCGGGGAGCTGTTTTTT. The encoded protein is CASSPRDRVTGELFF.